This T cell receptor (beta chain) is from a study of breast tumors, draining lymph nodes, adjacent tissues. Axillary draining lymph nodes of breast cancer patients supplied the node samples. MiXCR was run by TCRdb on the multiplex PCR reads, yielding one entry per CDR3 protein. There are nearly 110,000 distinct CDR3 sequences in the sample; about 29% occur only once, and approximately 5% lies in the top ten. Trimming at V came to 4 bases and at J to 4 bases, leaving 9 bases not matched to a gene. Germline values: CDR1 MDHEN, CDR2 SYDVKM. This CDR3 is built from 16 residues. In its sample, this clonotype was seen many times.

This sequence was found in a female donor with breast cancer. Some clones in this sample may be carry-over from other donors' samples. Input material: axillary lymph node tissue. This rearrangement joins TRBV28 to TRBJ2-3; 9 bases align to TRBD1. The CDR3 loop reads CASSSWGQGDADTQYF. The CDR3 nucleotides are TGTGCCAGCAGTTCCTGGGGACAGGGAGACGCAGATACGCAGTATTTT.